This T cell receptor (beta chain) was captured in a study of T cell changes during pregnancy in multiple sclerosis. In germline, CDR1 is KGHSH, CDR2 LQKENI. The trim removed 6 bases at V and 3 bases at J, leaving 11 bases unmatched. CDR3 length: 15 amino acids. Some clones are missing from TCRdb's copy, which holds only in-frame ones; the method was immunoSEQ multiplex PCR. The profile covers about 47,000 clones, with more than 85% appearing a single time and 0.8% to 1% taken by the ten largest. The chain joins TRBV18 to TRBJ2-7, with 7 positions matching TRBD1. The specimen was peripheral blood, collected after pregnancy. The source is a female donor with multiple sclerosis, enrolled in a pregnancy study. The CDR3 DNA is TGTGCCAGCTCCTTAAAGACAGGGATCAGCTACGAGCAGTACTTC. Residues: CASSLKTGISYEQYF.